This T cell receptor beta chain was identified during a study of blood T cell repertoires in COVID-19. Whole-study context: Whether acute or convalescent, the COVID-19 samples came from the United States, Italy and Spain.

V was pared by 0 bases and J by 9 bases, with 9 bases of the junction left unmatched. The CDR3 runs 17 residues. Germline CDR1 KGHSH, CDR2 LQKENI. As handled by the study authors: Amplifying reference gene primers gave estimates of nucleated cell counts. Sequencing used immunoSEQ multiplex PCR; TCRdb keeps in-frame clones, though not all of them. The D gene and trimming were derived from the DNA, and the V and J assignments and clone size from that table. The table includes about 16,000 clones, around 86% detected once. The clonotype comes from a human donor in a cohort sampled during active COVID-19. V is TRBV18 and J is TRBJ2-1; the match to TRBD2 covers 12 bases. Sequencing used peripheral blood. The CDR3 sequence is CASSPPVLAGGTSEQFF. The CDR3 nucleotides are TGTGCCAGCTCACCACCAGTACTAGCGGGGGGTACTAGTGAGCAGTTCTTC.